The entry below gives a single T cell receptor (beta chain) sequence along with its context. These data belong to a study of CD8+CD57+ T cells in acquired aplastic anemia. Researchers used genomic DNA as the template to profile TCR beta VDJ and CDR3. TCRdb re-analysed the reads in MiXCR, keeping a single row per CDR3 protein. The table includes roughly 250,000 distinct CDR3 sequences, around 43% detected once. Patients chosen for sequencing had shown CD8+CD57+ cell expansion by flow cytometry. The CDR3 sequence is 14 residues long. J lost 4 bases, V lost 7 bases, and 7 bases had no gene match. Germline CDR1 is DFQATT and CDR2 is SNEGSKA (reference sequence).

J is TRBJ2-1 and V is TRBV20-1; TRBD1 agrees at 10 bases. The receptor's source is a human donor with aplastic anemia. Material: sorted CD4+, CD8+, or CD8+CD57+ T cells (not recorded which) from PBMCs. CDR3 sequence reads: CSEVGDRGYNEQFF. CDR3 bases: TGCAGTGAAGTAGGGGACAGGGGATACAATGAGCAGTTCTTC.